This T cell receptor beta chain stems from a study of blood T cell repertoires in COVID-19. The overall study: Acute and convalescent COVID-19 specimens originated in the United States, Italy and Spain.

Original analysis: How many nucleated cells were present was estimated from reference gene primer amplification. TCRdb's table, derived via immunoSEQ multiplex PCR, lists solely in-frame clones and lacks some. The D gene and trimming were derived from the DNA, and the V and J assignments and clone size from that table. In the table there are about 210,000 clones, over 75% of which are singletons. This CDR3 comprises 17 residues. V shed 6 bases, J shed 2 bases, and the junction held 9 bases outside the gene matches. Germline V gene data show CDR1 as MNHEY and CDR2 as SMNVEV (reference sequence). In Seattle, patients joined the study during active infection and were tracked longitudinally.

Material for sequencing was peripheral blood. This sequence originates from a man aged 50 to 60 with COVID-19, enrolled during active disease. The gene calls are TRBV27 and TRBJ2-3; 12 positions agree with TRBD1. CDR3 DNA sequence: TGTGCCAGCAGAATCCTCGGGACAGGGGGCTACACAGATACGCAGTATTTT. Translated: CASRILGTGGYTDTQYF.